This TCR beta chain was retrieved from a study of TIL therapy for anti-PD-1-resistant metastatic lung cancer. The wider study: Progressing patients received lymphodepletion, expanded TIL infusion and IL-2. Half of patients were current or former smokers. Tumors carried a median roughly 1.5 non-synonymous mutations per megabase.

This was the immunoSEQ v3 assay. Only in-frame clones appear in the TCRdb table, and some are missing; sequencing was by immunoSEQ multiplex PCR. This sample has over 15,000 clones, with around 70% found just once. The time point here: pre-treatment sample, taken before nivolumab and TIL therapy. The CDR3 contains 17 residues. Germline assignment: CDR1 PRHDT and CDR2 FYEKMQ (reference sequence). J was trimmed by 5 bases and V by 4 bases; bases with no gene match: 11. This rearrangement joins TRBV13 to TRBJ2-2; 9 bases align to TRBD1. Sequenced material: blood, taken at baseline. This clonotype was sampled from a person between 25 and 80 years old with non-small cell lung cancer. CDR3 sequence (DNA): TGTGCCAGCAGCTCCCAGTGGGACAGGGCCCAAACCGGGGAGCTGTTTTTT. This gives the protein CASSSQWDRAQTGELFF. Variable domain in full (rest from reference TRBV13 and TRBJ2-2): AAGVIQSPRHLIKEKRETATLKCYPIPRHDTVYWYQQGPGQDPQFLISFYEKMQSDKGSIPDRFSAQQFSDYHSELNMSSLELGDSALYFCASSSQWDRAQTGELFFGEGSRLTVL.